The 27 T cell receptor beta chains given below trace back to one sample, sequenced in a study of cytomegalovirus exposure and HLA in healthy donors. This PCR relied on a set of 60 Vbeta primers and 13 Jbeta primers. The assay was immunoSEQ multiplex PCR, and TCRdb's table has in-frame clones only and misses some. The sample lists 90,000 to 110,000 clones, 83% occurring once. Sequenced: PBMCs. All receptors derive from a man aged 18 to 29 in good health and CMV-seronegative.

The V call is TRBV5-6, the J call TRBJ1-5; D uncertain. The germline CDR1 and CDR2 sequences are SGHDT and YYEEEE. Trimming cost V 4 bases and J 4 bases, with 21 bases left between them. This CDR3 comprises 17 residues. In nucleotides, the CDR3 is TGTGCCAGCAGCCGATTTAAGGAGGCCCTGGGAAATCAGCCCCAGCATTTT. It encodes CASSRFKEALGNQPQHF.

This clone was seen a single time. At one end the junction does not follow the germline gene, possibly because of a read error. The chain joins TRBV5-1 to TRBJ2-7; D call uncertain. The germline gives CDR1 SGHRS, CDR2 YFSETQ. The CDR3 is made up of 12 amino acids. This CDR3 is CASSFDRSEQCF. The DNA of the CDR3 is TGCGCCAGCAGCTTTGATCGGAGCGAGCAGTGCTTC.

The chain combines TRBV6-5 with TRBJ1-1; D perhaps matches TRBD1 (5 bases). CDR1 MNHEY and CDR2 SVGAGI come from the germline V gene. The CDR3 is 14 residues long. V lost 2 bases and J 7 bases, leaving 14 bases between the germline ends. In DNA, the CDR3 is TGTGCCAGCAGTTACATAGGAGGGGCGGGTGAAGCTTTCTTT. Its translation is CASSYIGGAGEAFF.

This chain joins TRBV5-6 and TRBJ2-2; 7 nucleotides agree with TRBD1. This CDR3 region has 16 residues. Germline values: CDR1 SGHDT, CDR2 YYEEEE. Trimming at V came to 2 bases and at J to 5 bases, leaving 9 bases not matched to a gene. The CDR3 bases are TGTGCCAGCAGCTTATTCAAGGGGGCGAGGACCGGGGAGCTGTTTTTT. The encoded protein is CASSLFKGARTGELFF.

This chain links TRBV6-4 with TRBJ1-1; D uncertain. The CDR3 loop spans 13 amino acids. The germline gives CDR1 MRHNA, CDR2 SNTAGT. The V end was cut by 8 bases, the J end by 3 bases, with 13 bases between. CDR3 coding DNA: TGTGCCAGCTCCGAGGCGATCGACACTGAAGCTTTCTTT. Its translation is CASSEAIDTEAFF.

This CDR3 is CASSSFRRAAYEQYF. The CDR3 DNA sequence: TGTGCCAGCAGTTCTTTCCGGAGGGCCGCCTACGAGCAGTACTTC. The chain uses TRBV6-5 and TRBJ2-7, with D maybe TRBD2 (6 bases). The CDR3 sequence is 15 residues long. The V and J ends lost 4 bases and 2 bases respectively, with 15 bases between them. Germline assignment: CDR1 MNHEY and CDR2 SVGAGI.

This chain uses TRBV9 with TRBJ2-1, with 8 bases that match TRBD1. Germline CDR1 and CDR2: SGDLS and YYNGEE. This CDR3 is 15 amino acids long. V was pared by 3 bases and J by 0 bases, with 2 bases of the junction left unmatched. The CDR3 here is CASSGQGSSYNEQFF. The CDR3 region has the DNA TGTGCCAGCAGCGGACAGGGGAGCTCCTACAATGAGCAGTTCTTC.

The V call is TRBV30, the J call TRBJ1-5, with D possibly being TRBD1 (6 bases). There are 18 residues in the CDR3. Germline V gene data show CDR1 as GTSNPN and CDR2 as SVGIG (reference sequence). Here the CDR3 DNA reads TGTGCTGGGCCGGGGAGTCAGGGGCCCACTTTTTGGAATCAGCCCCAGCATTTT. Its protein product is CAGPGSQGPTFWNQPQHF.

V is TRBV7-9 and J is TRBJ2-1; D is uncertain. The germline V and J ends were trimmed by 1 base and 4 bases, with 20 bases remaining between them. CDR1 is SEHNR and CDR2 is FQNEAQ in the germline V gene (reference sequence). This CDR3 is built from 18 residues. The CDR3: CASSLGVQRPFLYNEQFF. CDR3 in DNA: TGTGCCAGCAGCTTAGGGGTTCAGCGACCGTTCCTATACAATGAGCAGTTCTTC.

This clone has just one count. An end of the junction does not agree with germline; a read error may underlie this. The V and J genes are TRBV7-9 and TRBJ2-7; D is unclear. The CDR3 sequence is 11 residues long. Germline CDR1 is SEHNR and CDR2 is FQNEAQ (reference sequence). CDR3 coding DNA: TGTTCCAGCAGTCTTCAGTACGAGCAGTACTTC. Protein: CSSSLQYEQYF.

This clone turned up a few times. The chain uses TRBV20-1 and TRBJ1-4; D call uncertain. The CDR3 is 11 residues long. Germline V lookup: CDR1 DFQATT, CDR2 SNEGSKA (reference sequence). The CDR3: CSAYGNEKLFF. CDR3 DNA: TGCAGCGCGTACGGTAATGAAAAACTGTTTTTT.

This clone was observed a few times. This chain connects TRBV2 to TRBJ1-5; D uncertain. Germline-derived CDR1 and CDR2 are SNHLY and FYNNEI. V was pared by 4 bases and J by 4 bases, with 8 bases between. The CDR3 extends over 13 amino acids. CDR3 nucleotide sequence: TGTGCCAGCAGTGTAGAGGCGAATCAGCCCCAGCATTTT. This sequence encodes CASSVEANQPQHF.

The chain carries TRBV25-1 and TRBJ1-2; 8 nucleotides agree with TRBD1. The germline CDR1 and CDR2 sequences are MGHDK and SYGVNS. This CDR3 region has 12 residues. J gave up 8 bases and V 3 bases, and 2 bases lay outside the gene matches. DNA of the CDR3: TGTGCCAGCAGTGAGGGGGACAGGGGCTACACCTTC. It codes for CASSEGDRGYTF.

This clone has only one observation. The genes are TRBV28 and TRBJ1-1; 8 bases agree with TRBD1. Per the germline V gene, CDR1 is MDHEN and CDR2 is SYDVKM. Trimming cost V 5 bases and J 2 bases; bases outside gene matches: 7. The length of the CDR3 is 15 residues. The CDR3 sequence is CASSPGGEPNTEAFF. The CDR3 nucleotides read TGTGCCAGCAGTCCAGGGGGCGAACCCAACACTGAAGCTTTCTTT.

This chain links TRBV19 with TRBJ1-3, with TRBD1 matching 7 bases. Per germline, CDR1 LNHDA and CDR2 SQIVND (reference sequence). The CDR3 is made up of 17 amino acids. Losses at the gene ends were 5 bases for V and 0 bases for J; bases not matched to a gene: 10. CDR3 nucleotide sequence: TGTGCCAGTAGTTGGGACAGTCTTCTCTTCTCTGGAAACACCATATATTTT. Its translation is CASSWDSLLFSGNTIYF.

The V call is TRBV6-5, the J call TRBJ2-3; TRBD2 matches 16 bases. Trimming cost V 0 bases and J 9 bases; bases outside gene matches: 3. Per the germline V gene, CDR1 is MNHEY and CDR2 is SVGAGI. The CDR3 has 16 residues. The CDR3 DNA sequence: TGTGCCAGCAGTTACTCAGGGACTAGCGGGAGGGTCACGCAGTATTTT. Amino acids: CASSYSGTSGRVTQYF.

The CDR3 is CASSPGYEGAYGYTF. For the CDR3, the DNA is TGTGCCAGCAGTCCGGGGTATGAGGGGGCCTATGGCTACACCTTC. The J gene is TRBJ1-2, the V gene TRBV28; 7 nucleotides match TRBD1. V shed 5 bases, J shed 4 bases, and the junction held 10 bases outside the gene matches. The length of the CDR3 is 15 residues. Germline CDR1 reads MDHEN; CDR2 reads SYDVKM.

J is TRBJ2-2 and V is TRBV29-1, with 7 bases lining up with TRBD1. Germline CDR1 SQVTM, CDR2 ANQGSEA. The CDR3 loop spans 12 amino acids. Germline trimming cut 7 bases from V and 4 bases from J; bases unmatched to any gene: 3. CDR3 residues: CSGQGGTGELFF. The CDR3, as DNA: TGCAGCGGACAGGGTGGCACCGGGGAGCTGTTTTTT.

The CDR3 DNA reads TGCGCCAGCAGCTTGGACGGGGTAGAAGGCTCACCCCTCCACTTT. This translates into CASSLDGVEGSPLHF. This chain uses TRBV5-1 with TRBJ1-6; no definite D call. This CDR3 has 15 residues. In germline, CDR1 is SGHRS, CDR2 YFSETQ. The V and J ends lost 0 bases and 10 bases respectively, with 14 bases between them. Drawing the rest from reference TRBV5-1 and TRBJ1-6, the complete variable domain is KAGVTQTPRYLIKTRGQQVTLSCSPISGHRSVSWYQQTPGQGLQFLFEYFSETQRNKGNFPGRFSGRQFSNSRSEMNVSTLELGDSALYLCASSLDGVEGSPLHFGNGTRLTVT.

Here the CDR3 reads CASSDWTSGSTDTQYF. The DNA of the CDR3 is TGTGCCAGCAGTGACTGGACTAGCGGGAGCACAGATACGCAGTATTTT. This rearrangement joins TRBV6-4 to TRBJ2-3, with 11 bases that match TRBD2. V shed 1 base, J shed 0 bases, and the junction held 0 bases outside the gene matches. The CDR3 consists of 16 residues. Germline V gene data show CDR1 as MRHNA and CDR2 as SNTAGT.

This clone was detected once. The chain uses TRBV28 and TRBJ1-2; possibly TRBD1 for D (6 bases). Germline loops: CDR1 MDHEN, CDR2 SYDVKM. Trimming removed 7 bases from V and 7 bases from J, with 13 bases in between. The CDR3 is 12 amino acids. This CDR3 reads CASTGTSIGYTF. In nucleotides, the CDR3 is TGTGCCAGCACCGGGACATCGATTGGCTACACCTTC.

The chain carries TRBV27 and TRBJ2-7, with 9 bases that match TRBD1. Germline trimming cut 7 bases from V and 4 bases from J; bases unmatched to any gene: 8. Germline CDR1 is MNHEY and CDR2 is SMNVEV (reference sequence). The CDR3 is 14 residues long. Here the CDR3 DNA reads TGTGCCAGCAAGCAACAGGGGGCAGATTACGAGCAGTACTTC. It specifies CASKQQGADYEQYF.

The chain is built from TRBV5-4 and TRBJ1-6; tentatively, D is TRBD1 (6 bases). Germline V lookup: CDR1 SGHNT, CDR2 YYREEE (reference sequence). The CDR3 runs 16 residues. The V end was cut by 4 bases, the J end by 5 bases, with 16 bases between. The CDR3 region is CASSRRQAGDNSPLHF. DNA for the CDR3: TGTGCCAGCAGCCGACGACAGGCTGGGGATAATTCACCCCTCCACTTT.

The chain uses TRBV5-4 and TRBJ2-7; 11 bases fit TRBD2. CDR1 is SGHNT and CDR2 is YYREEE in the germline V gene (reference sequence). CDR3 length: 16 residues. J gave up 3 bases and V 4 bases, and 9 bases lay outside the gene matches. The CDR3, as DNA: TGTGCCAGCAGCCCAACTAGCGGGAGTTTAGGCTACGAGCAGTACTTC. Translation: CASSPTSGSLGYEQYF.

V is TRBV28 and J is TRBJ2-7; 7 nucleotides match TRBD1. V dropped 6 bases and J dropped 5; count of bases not matched to a gene: 4. CDR3 length: 12 amino acids. Germline CDR1 and CDR2: MDHEN and SYDVKM. CDR3 amino acids: CASRYQGDEQYF. Written as DNA, the CDR3 is TGTGCCAGCAGGTACCAGGGGGACGAGCAGTACTTC.

The chain links TRBV5-1 to TRBJ1-1; D ambiguous. This CDR3 is built from 16 residues. V was pared by 6 bases and J by 5 bases, with 23 bases between. Germline assignment: CDR1 SGHRS and CDR2 YFSETQ. The CDR3: CASTLSLGSLRTEAFF. The CDR3 nucleotides read TGCGCCAGCACCTTATCCCTTGGCAGCCTGAGGACTGAAGCTTTCTTT.

This chain links TRBV7-8 with TRBJ2-7, with D possibly matching TRBD1 (6 bases). The CDR3 sequence is 13 residues long. V gave up 5 bases and J gave up 1 base, with 9 bases separating them. CDR1 is SGHVS and CDR2 is FQNEAQ in the germline V gene. CDR3 sequence: CASSTGTSYEQYF. CDR3 coding DNA: TGTGCCAGCAGCACTGGGACATCCTACGAGCAGTACTTC.